The present T cell receptor beta chain was sequenced within a study of spatial heterogeneity in lung cancer. Study in general: TCR and UMI combinations that were unique each appeared, on average, more than ten times in raw reads.

TCRdb independently ran MiXCR on the 5' RACE reads; one entry per CDR3 protein. Altogether tens of thousands of distinct CDR3 sequences are present, approximately 12% being singletons, with the ten largest covering 35% to 45%. Time point here: sample taken at primary tumor resection. Frozen PBMC, nontumor lung or tumor provided whole RNA, which was sequenced unsorted. Germline CDR1 reads MNHNY; CDR2 reads SVGAGI (reference sequence). V trimming: 5 bases; J trimming: 5 bases; junction bases outside the gene matches: 5. This CDR3 region has 14 residues. V is TRBV6-6 and J is TRBJ2-5; 10 nucleotides agree with TRBD1. The source was PBMCs, collected at surgery. This receptor was identified in a male donor with early-stage non-small cell lung cancer. In DNA, the CDR3 is TGTGCCAGCAGTCGGGACAGGGGATCCGAGACCCAGTACTTC. It translates to CASSRDRGSETQYF.